The 10 T cell receptor beta chains below all came from one sample that was sequenced in a study of neoadjuvant anti-PD-1 for oral cavity cancer. Assay used: immunoSEQ multiplex PCR; TCRdb lists only in-frame clones, some missing. This table holds 12,000 to 15,000 clones, less than 80% found once. This sample comprised PBMCs, obtained before nivolumab (anti-PD-1) treatment. These receptor sequences come from a person aged 40 to 85 with oral cavity squamous cell carcinoma.

The chain couples TRBV7-2 to TRBJ1-1, with D possibly matching TRBD1 (5 bases). Looked up from germline, CDR1 is SGHTA and CDR2 is FQGNSA. V was pared by 5 bases and J by 0 bases, with 19 bases between. CDR3 length equals 17 residues. CDR3 nucleotide sequence: TGTGCCAGCAGCCCACGGTCGAGACAGACCATGAACACTGAAGCTTTCTTT. Translating it yields CASSPRSRQTMNTEAFF.

The chain uses TRBV7-8 and TRBJ1-5, with 7 nucleotides matching TRBD1. Germline V lookup: CDR1 SGHVS, CDR2 FQNEAQ. The junction had 8 bases not matched to a gene; V was cut back by 5 bases and J by 7 bases. The CDR3 spans 14 residues. DNA of the CDR3: TGTGCCAGCAGCCCCCGACAGGGCGGGCAGCCCCAGCATTTT. Its protein product is CASSPRQGGQPQHF.

V and J are TRBV5-1 and TRBJ1-2; D is perhaps TRBD1 (5 bases). Trimming removed 0 bases from V and 4 bases from J, with 16 bases in between. Germline values: CDR1 SGHRS, CDR2 YFSETQ. This CDR3 contains 16 residues. Written as DNA, the CDR3 is TGCGCCAGCAGCTTGGCCCTGACCAGGGATCTCTATGGCTACACCTTC. Amino acids: CASSLALTRDLYGYTF. The full variable domain, rest sourced from reference TRBV5-1 and TRBJ1-2, is KAGVTQTPRYLIKTRGQQVTLSCSPISGHRSVSWYQQTPGQGLQFLFEYFSETQRNKGNFPGRFSGRQFSNSRSEMNVSTLELGDSALYLCASSLALTRDLYGYTFGSGTRLTVV.

The J gene is TRBJ1-2, the V gene TRBV6-1, with unresolved D. The CDR3 extends over 15 amino acids. Germline V gives CDR1 MNHNS, CDR2 SASEGT. V lost 6 bases and J 0 bases, leaving 14 bases between the germline ends. The CDR3 spells CASRPGRGANYGYTF. The CDR3 coding sequence is TGTGCCAGCAGACCCGGACGGGGAGCTAACTATGGCTACACCTTC.

The chain employs TRBV4-1 and TRBJ2-7, with 10 bases lining up with TRBD1. Unmatched junction bases numbered 25, after V lost 4 bases and J lost 4 bases. The CDR3 runs to 21 residues. Germline loops: CDR1 MGHRA, CDR2 YSYEKL. CDR3 protein: CASSPGTRQGAFASRRYEQYF. CDR3 DNA sequence: TGCGCCAGCAGCCCTGGTACGAGACAGGGGGCTTTTGCCTCCCGTAGGTACGAGCAGTACTTC.

The rearrangement joins TRBV15 to TRBJ2-3; D is undetermined. CDR1 LNHNV and CDR2 YYDKDF come from the germline V gene (reference sequence). The CDR3 is made up of 15 amino acids. V was pared by 3 bases and J by 5 bases, with 15 bases between. The CDR3 DNA follows: TGTGCCACCAGCAGGAACTCGGACGCCCGAGATACGCAGTATTTT. Translated, it gives CATSRNSDARDTQYF.

The rearrangement links TRBV5-8 to TRBJ1-3, with a possible D match to TRBD1 (5 bases). Between the trimmed V and J ends, which lost 3 bases and 4 bases, there was a span of 14 bases. Germline V CDR1 and CDR2: SGHTS, YDEGEE. The CDR3 is 15 amino acids. The CDR3 sequence: CASSSPIYRGNTIYF. The CDR3 bases are TGTGCCAGCAGCTCGCCCATCTACAGGGGAAACACCATATATTTT.

The chain carries TRBV10-3 and TRBJ2-5; possible D gene TRBD2, 5 bases. The CDR3 spans 13 residues. CDR1 and CDR2 from the germline V gene are ENHRY and SYGVKD. V was shortened by 4 bases and J by 3 bases, with 9 bases between the two germline ends. The CDR3 region is CAISGTGEETQYF. CDR3 nucleotide sequence: TGTGCCATCAGTGGGACTGGGGAAGAGACCCAGTACTTC.

The chain is built from TRBV7-2 and TRBJ2-1, with D tentatively TRBD2 (6 bases). CDR1 SGHTA and CDR2 FQGNSA come from the germline V gene. The CDR3 consists of 12 residues. The V end lost 3 bases, the J end lost 12 bases, and 12 bases lay between the germline ends. The CDR3 nucleotides read TGTGCCAGCAGCTTGGAGGGAGGTGGGCAGTTCTTC. Translating gives CASSLEGGGQFF.

This clone was observed a few times. V usage is TRBV9 and J usage is TRBJ1-4; unclear D gene. This CDR3 comprises 15 residues. Germline lookup yields CDR1 SGDLS and CDR2 YYNGEE. V lost 0 bases and J 1 base, leaving 7 bases between the germline ends. The CDR3 DNA is TGTGCCAGCAGCGTAGGGAGTGGAACTAATGAAAAACTGTTTTTT. Amino acids: CASSVGSGTNEKLFF. The full variable domain, its missing parts supplied by reference TRBV9 and TRBJ1-4, is DSGVTQTPKHLITATGQRVTLRCSPRSGDLSVYWYQQSLDQGLQFLIQYYNGEERAKGNILERFSAQQFPDLHSELNLSSLELGDSALYFCASSVGSGTNEKLFFGSGTQLSVL.